A selection of T cell receptor beta chains follows, all from one sample in a study of T-cell memory formation after mild COVID-19. TCRdb re-derived calls from the 5' RACE reads in MiXCR, one entry per CDR3 protein. Of about 350,000 distinct CDR3 sequences listed, roughly an eighth are singletons. The sample was PBMCs or a T cell subset sorted from them (not recorded which). These receptors were taken from a man younger than 30 who had mild COVID-19 (a few samples of this study predate the infection). Cell type and time point are not known. Each CDR3 is given with its conserved first and last residue. The D gene is left open where the match is weak. Clone size is not always given. Where it is, it says once, few, many or a class for expanded clones.

v_call	j_call	d_call	clone_size	cdr3_nt	cdr3_aa
TRBV4-1	TRBJ1-2	-	-	TGCGCCAGCAGCCAAGTTTTCCTACCTTTGCGGGGGCCTAACTATGGCTACACCTTC	CASSQVFLPLRGPNYGYTF
TRBV4-2	TRBJ1-1	-	few	TGTGCCAGCAGCCAAGATGGGTTAGGGTCCGGGAACACTGAAGCTTTCTTT	CASSQDGLGSGNTEAFF
TRBV5-6	TRBJ2-2	-	many	TGTGCCAGCAGCTCTTACTTTCAGGGACCCACCGGGGAGCTGTTTTTT	CASSSYFQGPTGELFF
TRBV5-8	TRBJ1-1	-	-	TGTGCCAGCAGCTCAGAGATGACTGAAGCTTTCTTT	CASSSEMTEAFF
TRBV4-3	TRBJ2-7	-	-	TGCGCCAGCAGCCAAGGGACCTCTTATTACGAGCAGTACTTC	CASSQGTSYYEQYF
TRBV11-2	TRBJ2-5	TRBD1	-	TGTGCCAGCAGCTGGGGACAGGCCCAGGAGACCCAGTACTTC	CASSWGQAQETQYF
TRBV5-1	TRBJ2-2	-	-	TGCGCCAGCAGCTTGGGGCCCAGGGTAATCACCGGGGAGCTGTTTTTT	CASSLGPRVITGELFF
TRBV6-2/TRBV6-3	TRBJ1-5	-	-	TGTGCCAGCAGTCACGTGGGGTCCGGTAGCAATCAGCCCCAGCATTTT	CASSHVGSGSNQPQHF
TRBV4-3	TRBJ2-3	TRBD2	many	TGCGCCAGCAGCCAAGGGCCTAGCGGGGGCTATGCAGATACGCAGTATTTT	CASSQGPSGGYADTQYF
TRBV18	TRBJ2-7	-	many	TGTGCCAGCTCACGACAGAACTCCTACGAGCAGTACTTC	CASSRQNSYEQYF
TRBV6-6	TRBJ1-2	TRBD1	-	TGTGCCAGCAGGCAGGACAGGACTTACTATGGCTACACCTTC	CASRQDRTYYGYTF
TRBV6-1	TRBJ1-1	TRBD1	few	TGTGCCACCGAGGGACAGACAAACACTGAAGCTTTCTTT	CATEGQTNTEAFF
TRBV5-5	TRBJ2-3	TRBD2	-	TGTGCCAGCAGCTCCCCACTGCTACGGCGGGGGGATATGTTAGATACGCAGTATTTT	CASSSPLLRRGDMLDTQYF
TRBV12-3/TRBV12-4	TRBJ2-1	-	many	TGTGCCAGCAGTTTTGGAGGGAGGCACAATGAGCAGTTCTTC	CASSFGGRHNEQFF